This TCR beta chain was observed in a study of beta chain features in type 1 diabetes. All of the isolated RNA was reverse transcribed, so expressed TCRB transcripts were sequenced. TCRdb's copy holds only in-frame clones and misses some; the assay was immunoSEQ multiplex PCR. Of 200,000 to 250,000 clones listed, 14% are singletons. Broader study findings: All four CD4+ subsets from Type 1 diabetes patients carried moderately but significantly shorter TCRB CDR3s.

Trimming cost V 7 bases and J 0 bases, with 12 bases left between them. CDR3 length: 14 amino acids. The germline V gene has CDR1 SGHAT and CDR2 FQNNGV. In the case of this clone: Its target is unknown.

The source is a young man with type 1 diabetes. The source material was naive CD4+ T cells from blood. The gene calls are TRBV11-2 and TRBJ1-1, with a possible D match to TRBD1 (5 bases). The CDR3 spells CASTPGPMNTEAFF. The CDR3 DNA reads TGTGCCAGCACCCCAGGGCCGATGAACACTGAAGCTTTCTTT. Full variable domain (missing parts from reference TRBV11-2 and TRBJ1-1): EAGVAQSPRYKIIEKRQSVAFWCNPISGHATLYWYQQILGQGPKLLIQFQNNGVVDDSQLPKDRFSAERLKGVDSTLKIQPAKLEDSAVYLCASTPGPMNTEAFFGQGTRLTVV.